This paragraph reports one T cell receptor (beta chain). V lost 0 bases to trimming and J lost 1 base, with 4 bases between them. Germline assignment: CDR1 SGDLS and CDR2 YYNGEE. This CDR3 contains 13 residues. Repertoires were generated with immunoSEQ multiplex PCR, while TCRdb's copy carries only in-frame clones and drops some. This sample has about 49,000 clones; around 68% occur once, and the top ten carry around 13%. This sample was taken from a study of cytotoxic CD8 clonotypes in ibrutinib-treated CLL. The sequencing here drew on PBMCs, taken after 12 months of ibrutinib treatment. This TCR came from a human donor with chronic lymphocytic leukemia. The chain recombines TRBV9 with TRBJ1-1; D not certain. The DNA of the CDR3 is TGTGCCAGCAGCGTAGAACAGAACACTGAAGCTTTCTTT. It encodes CASSVEQNTEAFF.